These 30 T cell receptor beta chains were all obtained from the same sample, sequenced in a study of blood T cell repertoires in COVID-19. Some clones are missing from TCRdb's copy, which holds only in-frame ones; the method was immunoSEQ multiplex PCR. The sample has under 200,000 clones, about four fifths seen once. The sample taken for sequencing was PBMCs or T cells enriched from blood (not recorded which). The receptor set was obtained from a man aged 55-75 years who had recovered from COVID-19.

The rearrangement joins TRBV9 to TRBJ1-1; 8 nucleotides align to TRBD1. Germline trimming cut 0 bases from V and 6 bases from J; bases unmatched to any gene: 4. Germline V gene data show CDR1 as SGDLS and CDR2 as YYNGEE. There are 14 residues in the CDR3. The CDR3 spells CASSVEGQGPEAFF. The CDR3, as DNA: TGTGCCAGCAGCGTAGAAGGACAGGGACCTGAAGCTTTCTTT.

The chain joins TRBV7-8 to TRBJ2-5; 7 bases match TRBD1. The germline V gene encodes CDR1 SGHVS and CDR2 FQNEAQ. The V segment lost 6 bases and the J segment 4 bases; nucleotides outside the gene matches: 8. CDR3 length: 14 residues. The CDR3 DNA reads TGTGCCAGCAGGCAAACAGGGGTGGCAGAGACCCAGTACTTC. Protein sequence: CASRQTGVAETQYF.

The chain couples TRBV11-2 to TRBJ2-1; TRBD2 might be the D (6 bases). V lost 4 bases to trimming and J lost 9 bases, with 10 bases between them. Germline V gene sequence: CDR1 SGHAT, CDR2 FQNNGV. The CDR3 length is 12 residues. CDR3 DNA sequence: TGTGCCAGCAGCTCACTAGCCCCTGAGCAGTTCTTC. Amino acids: CASSSLAPEQFF.

The chain employs TRBV19 and TRBJ2-3; 9 bases are a match to TRBD1. With V trimmed by 8 bases and J by 1 base, 1 base remained unmatched. Per germline, CDR1 LNHDA and CDR2 SQIVND (reference sequence). This CDR3 is 13 amino acids long. CDR3 DNA: TGTGCCAGTCGGGACAGGGGCACAGATACGCAGTATTTT. This encodes CASRDRGTDTQYF.

The gene calls are TRBV6-1 and TRBJ1-2, with D uncertain. Germline CDR1 MNHNS, CDR2 SASEGT. The CDR3 has 14 amino acids. V was pared by 2 bases and J by 0 bases, with 7 bases between. The CDR3 loop is CASSERSTNYGYTF. The CDR3 bases are TGTGCCAGCAGTGAACGGTCCACTAACTATGGCTACACCTTC.

CDR3 protein: CASSDISGAGTDTQYF. CDR3 in DNA: TGTGCCAGCAGTGATATTAGCGGGGCGGGCACAGATACGCAGTATTTT. The chain joins TRBV7-6 to TRBJ2-3; 8 nucleotides match TRBD2. The V segment lost 6 bases and the J segment 1 base; nucleotides outside the gene matches: 9. The CDR3 sequence is 16 residues long. From germline, CDR1 is SGHVS and CDR2 FNYEAQ.

The CDR3, as DNA: TGTGCCAGCAGCTTTTCTGCGTCCTCCTACGAGCAGTACTTC. Translated: CASSFSASSYEQYF. This chain connects TRBV5-6 to TRBJ2-7, with D uncertain. Germline CDR1 reads SGHDT; CDR2 reads YYEEEE. Between the trimmed V and J ends, which lost 2 bases and 0 bases, there was a span of 9 bases. CDR3 length: 14 amino acids.

This clone is a singleton in its sample. The chain joins TRBV3-1 (or the pseudogene TRBV3-2) to TRBJ2-2; 8 bases agree with TRBD1. There are 15 residues in the CDR3. With V trimmed by 4 bases and J by 5 bases, 6 bases remained unmatched. The germline V gene encodes CDR1 LGHDT and CDR2 YNNKEL (reference sequence). As DNA, the CDR3 is TGTGCCAGCAGCCGTGGACAGGGTTGGACCGGGGAGCTGTTTTTT. It codes for CASSRGQGWTGELFF.

This clone has only one observation. The chain couples TRBV20-1 to TRBJ2-5; 7 bases match TRBD2. Germline CDR1 reads DFQATT; CDR2 reads SNEGSKA (reference sequence). V trimming: 3 bases; J trimming: 5 bases; junction bases outside the gene matches: 3. The CDR3 sequence is 12 residues long. In DNA form, the CDR3 reads TGCAGTGCTAGTACGGGAGGCGAGACCCAGTACTTC. Residues: CSASTGGETQYF.

The chain carries TRBV5-4 and TRBJ2-5; 9 bases line up with TRBD1. Unmatched junction bases numbered 8, after V lost 3 bases and J lost 5 bases. The V gene's germline CDR1 is SGHNT and CDR2 YYREEE (reference sequence). CDR3 size: 15 residues. CDR3 sequence: CASSWAQGARETQYF. In DNA form, the CDR3 reads TGTGCCAGCAGCTGGGCACAGGGGGCGCGGGAGACCCAGTACTTC.

This clone was observed a single time. The chain combines TRBV20-1 with TRBJ2-1, with 7 positions matching TRBD2. This CDR3 is built from 12 residues. Germline V gene lookup returns CDR1 DFQATT and CDR2 SNEGSKA (reference sequence). After removal of 3 bases from V and 7 bases from J, the junction contained 3 bases not matched to a gene. The CDR3 bases are TGCAGTGCTAGTGGACTAGTTAATGAGCAGTTCTTC. As protein: CSASGLVNEQFF.

The chain uses TRBV9 and TRBJ2-3; D ambiguous. The CDR3 totals 14 residues. V was trimmed by 0 bases and J by 2 bases, leaving 7 bases between them. Germline V CDR1 and CDR2: SGDLS, YYNGEE. The CDR3 sequence is CASSVGQITDTQYF. CDR3 nucleotides: TGTGCCAGCAGCGTAGGGCAGATCACAGATACGCAGTATTTT.

This clone was detected once. The J gene is TRBJ2-1, the V gene TRBV3-1 (or the pseudogene TRBV3-2); no clear D. This CDR3 spans 13 amino acids. Germline V gene lookup returns CDR1 LGHDT and CDR2 YNNKEL (reference sequence). Trimming cost V 4 bases and J 5 bases, with 9 bases left between them. CDR3 nucleotide sequence: TGTGCCAGCAGCCCATCGTACAACAATGAGCAGTTCTTC. Its translation: CASSPSYNNEQFF.

The V and J genes are TRBV30 and TRBJ1-5; possibly TRBD1 for D (6 bases). From germline, CDR1 is GTSNPN and CDR2 SVGIG (reference sequence). V was trimmed by 2 bases and J by 5 bases, leaving 16 bases between them. The CDR3 is 15 residues long. The CDR3 sequence is CAWSQVGGADQPQHF. CDR3 bases: TGTGCCTGGAGTCAAGTGGGGGGGGCGGATCAGCCCCAGCATTTT.

J is TRBJ2-2 and V is TRBV7-7; 7 bases map to TRBD1. Germline-derived CDR1 and CDR2 are SSHAT and FNYEAQ (reference sequence). V lost 5 bases to trimming and J lost 6 bases; unmatched junction nucleotides: 6. This CDR3 contains 14 residues. The chain's CDR3 is CASSRDSVPGELFF. CDR3 coding DNA: TGTGCCAGCAGCAGGGACAGTGTACCCGGGGAGCTGTTTTTT.

The CDR3 region has the DNA TGTGCCAGCAACCCGACAGGGGGCAACACAGATACGCAGTATTTT. It codes for CASNPTGGNTDTQYF. This rearrangement joins TRBV7-6 to TRBJ2-3; 10 positions match TRBD1. With 7 bases clipped from V and 2 bases from J, the junction kept 6 bases outside the gene matches. Germline V gives CDR1 SGHVS, CDR2 FNYEAQ. The CDR3 runs to 15 residues.

V usage is TRBV2 and J usage is TRBJ2-3; 8 bases map to TRBD2. Trimming took 5 bases from V and 4 from J; bases not matched to a gene: 5. The germline V gene has CDR1 SNHLY and CDR2 FYNNEI. CDR3 size: 14 residues. The CDR3 nucleotides are TGTGCCAGCAGTTTAGCGGGGAGGGCAGATACGCAGTATTTT. The encoded protein is CASSLAGRADTQYF.

This clone occurred once. The chain links TRBV2 to TRBJ1-2; D is ambiguous. Germline CDR1 reads SNHLY; CDR2 reads FYNNEI. V lost 10 bases, J lost 8 bases, and 20 bases lay in between. The CDR3 runs 13 residues. CDR3 amino acids: CATGVKERDGYTF. CDR3 coding DNA: TGTGCCACCGGGGTTAAGGAACGCGACGGCTACACCTTC.

In its sample, this clone was seen a few times. The V call is TRBV7-3, the J call TRBJ2-1; D unclear. Per the germline V gene, CDR1 is SGHTA and CDR2 is FQGTGA. The CDR3 consists of 15 residues. V was cut by 2 bases and J by 5 bases, with 13 bases left in between. CDR3 amino acids: CASSLQSNRDNEQFF. The DNA for the CDR3 is TGTGCCAGCAGCTTACAAAGTAACCGGGACAATGAGCAGTTCTTC.

The J gene is TRBJ1-1, the V gene TRBV2; 9 bases match TRBD1. V trimming: 8 bases; J trimming: 5 bases; junction bases outside the gene matches: 12. Germline V gives CDR1 SNHLY, CDR2 FYNNEI. There are 15 residues in the CDR3. This CDR3 is CASSTTGGQGTEAFF. DNA of the CDR3: TGTGCCAGCTCTACGACAGGGGGGCAAGGGACTGAAGCTTTCTTT.

The rearrangement links TRBV3-1 (or the pseudogene TRBV3-2) to TRBJ2-3; D is uncertain. V lost 0 bases to trimming and J lost 6 bases, with 10 bases between them. Germline CDR1 LGHDT, CDR2 YNNKEL (reference sequence). The CDR3 extends over 14 amino acids. DNA of the CDR3: TGTGCCAGCAGCCAAGATGCTAGTTCGGATACGCAGTATTTT. Translating it yields CASSQDASSDTQYF.

This chain joins TRBV19 and TRBJ1-2; D gene uncertain. V was pared by 3 bases and J by 0 bases, with 11 bases between. In germline, CDR1 is LNHDA, CDR2 SQIVND (reference sequence). This CDR3 comprises 15 residues. The CDR3 loop is CASSIQRLANYGYTF. CDR3 bases: TGTGCCAGTAGTATTCAACGGTTAGCTAACTATGGCTACACCTTC. The variable domain in full, completed from reference TRBV19 and TRBJ1-2, reads DGGITQSPKYLFRKEGQNVTLSCEQNLNHDAMYWYRQDPGQGLRLIYYSQIVNDFQKGDIAEGYSVSREKKESFPLTVTSAQKNPTAFYLCASSIQRLANYGYTFGSGTRLTVV.

This sequence joins TRBV4-2 and TRBJ2-5, with TRBD2 identical over 11 bases. Germline V gene lookup returns CDR1 LGHNA and CDR2 YNFKEQ. The CDR3 spans 15 residues. With V trimmed by 4 bases and J by 3 bases, 4 bases remained unmatched. The CDR3 DNA sequence: TGTGCCAGCAGCCTAGCGGGAGGGCCTGAAGAGACCCAGTACTTC. This codes for CASSLAGGPEETQYF.

The chain carries TRBV7-8 and TRBJ1-1; 10 bases agree with TRBD1. Germline V gene sequence: CDR1 SGHVS, CDR2 FQNEAQ. The J segment lost 4 bases and the V segment lost 5 bases, leaving 10 bases of the junction unmatched. CDR3 length: 16 residues. Here the CDR3 reads CASSATTGGSFTEAFF. CDR3 in DNA: TGTGCCAGCAGCGCAACGACAGGGGGCTCGTTCACTGAAGCTTTCTTT.

This clone was seen only a few times. This chain uses TRBV5-1 with TRBJ1-6; no reliable D call. This CDR3 spans 12 amino acids. CDR1 and CDR2 (germline): SGHRS, YFSETQ. V lost 2 bases and J lost 5, with 2 bases in between. Here the CDR3 DNA reads TGCGCCAGCAGCTTCGATAATTCACCCCTCCACTTT. Translating gives CASSFDNSPLHF.

The chain is built from TRBV5-1 and TRBJ2-7; 7 bases map to TRBD1. The CDR3 has 15 residues. Germline V gene sequence: CDR1 SGHRS, CDR2 YFSETQ. After removal of 6 bases from V and 1 base from J, the junction contained 10 bases not matched to a gene. This CDR3 is CASTTGTADSYEQYF. CDR3 sequence (DNA): TGCGCCAGCACGACGGGGACAGCGGATTCCTACGAGCAGTACTTC.

The chain links TRBV6-5 to TRBJ1-6, with 10 positions matching TRBD1. Germline CDR1 reads MNHEY; CDR2 reads SVGAGI. The CDR3 spans 15 residues. J gave up 8 bases and V 6 bases, and 7 bases lay outside the gene matches. The CDR3 is CASRTGGRRDSPLHF. The CDR3 DNA sequence: TGTGCCAGCAGGACAGGGGGCAGGAGGGATTCACCCCTCCACTTT.

This chain uses TRBV28 with TRBJ1-4; TRBD1 might be the D (6 bases). Germline V gene lookup returns CDR1 MDHEN and CDR2 SYDVKM. The ends were cut back, 4 bases at V and 0 bases at J, with 12 bases in the middle. This CDR3 has 16 amino acids. The DNA for the CDR3 is TGTGCCAGCAGTTCCCCCGAGGGGGCAACTAATGAAAAACTGTTTTTT. Translated, it gives CASSSPEGATNEKLFF.

V usage is TRBV4-1 and J usage is TRBJ2-4, with TRBD1 as a possible D gene (5 bases). Trimming shortened V by 1 base and J by 9 bases, and 16 bases separated the two germline ends. CDR3 size: 15 residues. Per germline, CDR1 MGHRA and CDR2 YSYEKL. In nucleotides, the CDR3 is TGCGCCAGCAGCCAAGGACACAGGTCGAACTCCATTCAGTACTTC. Protein: CASSQGHRSNSIQYF.

The rearrangement links TRBV4-2 to TRBJ2-7, with a possible D match to TRBD1 (5 bases). Deletions cut 4 bases from V and 0 bases from J, with 13 bases between. The CDR3 is 15 amino acids. Germline assignment: CDR1 LGHNA and CDR2 YNFKEQ. CDR3 in amino acids: CASSLGHLNSYEQYF. CDR3 DNA: TGTGCCAGCAGCCTAGGACATCTGAACTCCTACGAGCAGTACTTC.